A single sample is the source of the 11 T cell receptor beta chains below, sequenced in a study of monozygotic twins with inflammatory bowel disease. TCRdb reprocessed the 5' RACE reads and stores each CDR3 protein as one record, lacking DNA. This sample's clone table lists 350,000 to 550,000 distinct CDR3 sequences. Sequenced input: blood. These receptors were obtained from a human donor with ulcerative colitis or Crohn's disease, or a healthy co-twin of an affected twin (not recorded which).

This rearrangement joins TRBV5-4 to TRBJ1-4; as DNA is missing, the TRBD1 call by TCRdb cannot be tested. The CDR3 is 16 amino acids. The germline V gene has CDR1 SGHNT and CDR2 YYREEE (reference sequence). This CDR3 is CASSSRGRGTNEKLFF. The variable domain in full, with the rest retrieved from reference TRBV5-4 and TRBJ1-4, is ETGVTQSPTHLIKTRGQQVTLRCSSQSGHNTVSWYQQALGQGPQFIFQYYREEENGRGNFPPRFSGLQFPNYSSELNVNALELDDSALYLCASSSRGRGTNEKLFFGSGTQLSVL.

CDR3 residues: CASSPPRGANTGELFF. The chain is built from TRBV12-3 or TRBV12-4 and TRBJ2-2. CDR3 size: 16 residues.

The J gene is TRBJ2-3, the V gene TRBV5-1; TCRdb reports TRBD2, a call that lacks DNA to check it against. This CDR3 spans 16 amino acids. From germline, CDR1 is SGHRS and CDR2 YFSETQ. CDR3 amino acids: CASSPRTSGSPDTQYF.

The V gene is TRBV20-1, the J gene TRBJ2-2; TCRdb proposes TRBD2, but this gene call is untestable without DNA. The length of the CDR3 is 15 residues. Germline CDR1 and CDR2: DFQATT and SNEGSKA (reference sequence). The CDR3 sequence is CSASRAIPNTGELFF.

V is TRBV5-5 and J is TRBJ1-3; TCRdb outputs TRBD1, but without DNA this stays unchecked. This CDR3 comprises 16 residues. Germline values: CDR1 SGHKS, CDR2 YYEKEE (reference sequence). CDR3 sequence: CASSTYSTAPGNTIYF.

The CDR3 sequence is CSAGSGGDTQYF. The chain couples TRBV20-1 to TRBJ2-3; the TRBD1 assignment by TCRdb is unverifiable without DNA. CDR1 is DFQATT and CDR2 is SNEGSKA in the germline V gene (reference sequence). The CDR3 consists of 12 residues.

This rearrangement joins TRBV7-6 to TRBJ2-2; TCRdb picks TRBD2, but there is no DNA to check that call. In germline, CDR1 is SGHVS, CDR2 FNYEAQ. This CDR3 spans 18 amino acids. The CDR3 loop reads CASSSGTSGRGYTGELFF.

The chain employs TRBV27 and TRBJ2-2; TCRdb proposes TRBD2, but this gene call is untestable without DNA. The CDR3 runs to 13 residues. Per germline, CDR1 MNHEY and CDR2 SMNVEV (reference sequence). CDR3 loop: CASNRLGAGELFF.

The chain uses TRBV28 and TRBJ2-7. The length of the CDR3 is 11 residues. Germline CDR1 and CDR2: MDHEN and SYDVKM. This chain's CDR3 is CASSLLGWEYF.

V usage is TRBV10-3 and J usage is TRBJ2-3; there is no DNA to check the TCRdb D call of TRBD1. Germline assignment: CDR1 ENHRY and CDR2 SYGVKD. The CDR3 is made up of 13 amino acids. The CDR3 is CAIGSGLEDTQYF.

The chain joins TRBV6-1 to TRBJ1-6; checking the TCRdb D call of TRBD1 is not possible without DNA. CDR1 is MNHNS, CDR2 SASEGT, per germline. The CDR3 contains 17 residues. The CDR3 sequence is CASRPGTEIPSNSPLHF.